A selection of T cell receptor beta chains follows, all from one sample in a study of T-cell reconstitution after alpha-beta-depleted transplantation in children. A single record per CDR3 protein comes from TCRdb applying MiXCR to the PCR reads. The data contain approximately 230,000 distinct CDR3 sequences, 20% to 30% of them singletons. The sample in question was PBMCs, mostly from graft donor cells, obtained 360 days after TCRalphabeta/CD19-depleted stem cell transplant. The receptors were sampled from a female patient between 2 and 10 years old who had a stem cell transplant for congenital amegakaryocytic thrombocytopenia, so the T cells may come from the graft donor. Each CDR3 is given without its conserved first and last residue.

>TRBV25-1|TRBJ1-2
ASSEFGDREYGYT
>TRBV11-2|TRBJ1-1
ASSLDPRTRTSEAF
>TRBV4-2|TRBJ2-7
ASSPKTSGSYEQY
>TRBV20-1|TRBJ2-3
SVHPALRSDTQY
>TRBV29-1|TRBJ2-3
SVVARDRETDTQY
>TRBV7-9|TRBJ2-2
ASSSWTGGSGELF
>TRBV13|TRBJ2-7
ASSSRTGGAYEQY
>TRBV20-1|TRBJ1-5
SALRRTNQPQH
>TRBV29-1|TRBJ1-1
SVGGGQRNTEAF
>TRBV29-1|TRBJ1-3
SVLGRDSGNTIY
>TRBV7-8|TRBJ2-3
ASSLGQGGDTQY
>TRBV29-1|TRBJ1-2
SVTTLYGYT
>TRBV18|TRBJ2-5
ASSPRLAEETQY
>TRBV6-5|TRBJ1-2
ASSYRTGAFYGYT
>TRBV6-4|TRBJ2-3
ASSEGTGGTDTQY
>TRBV28|TRBJ2-7
ASSFIASYEQY
>TRBV7-9|TRBJ2-7
ASSFSWTGENFYEQY
>TRBV28|TRBJ1-6
ATQGGGSPLH
>TRBV19|TRBJ2-1
ASSIVEGVMGEQF
>TRBV27|TRBJ2-1
ASRRTSGYNEQF
>TRBV12-3/TRBV12-4|TRBJ1-3
ASSPEVWQNTIY
>TRBV28|TRBJ1-5
ASKTTGGRNQPQH